This T cell receptor beta chain is from a study of T cell repertoires in cytomegalovirus infection. Study-wide context: CMV infection and matching HLA type were both indicated by public TCR beta signatures. Study-level points and caveats: Within the response measured ex vivo, HLA-C-restricted CMV-specific TCR beta clonotypes were dominant.

Trimming pared 5 bases from V and 0 bases from J, leaving 8 bases between. CDR1 SEHNR and CDR2 FQNEAQ come from the germline V gene (reference sequence). The CDR3 covers 14 residues. TCRdb used MiXCR to reprocess the reads, holding one entry per CDR3 protein. The sample includes nearly 650,000 distinct CDR3 sequences, roughly 26% of them seen just once. A remark on this clonotype: Its antigen is undetermined.

The rearrangement links TRBV7-9 to TRBJ2-1, with D unclear. The source material was CD8+ T cells from PBMCs. The sequence derives from a human donor in good health (CMV status not recorded). Some clones in this sample may be carry-over from other donors' samples. The CDR3, as DNA: TGTGCCAGCAGCGAACAGAGCTCCTACAATGAGCAGTTCTTC. It codes for CASSEQSSYNEQFF.